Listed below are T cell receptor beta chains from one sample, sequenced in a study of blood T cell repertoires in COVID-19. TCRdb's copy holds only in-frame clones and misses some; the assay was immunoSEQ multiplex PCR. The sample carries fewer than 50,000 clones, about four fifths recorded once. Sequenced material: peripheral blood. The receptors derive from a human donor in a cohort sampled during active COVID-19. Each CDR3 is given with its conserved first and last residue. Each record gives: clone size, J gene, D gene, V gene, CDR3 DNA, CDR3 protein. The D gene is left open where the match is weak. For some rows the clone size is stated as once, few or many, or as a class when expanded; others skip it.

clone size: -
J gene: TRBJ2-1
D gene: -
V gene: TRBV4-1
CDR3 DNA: TGCGCCAGCAGCCGAGAAGCGGAGGATGAGCAGTTCTTC
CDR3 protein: CASSREAEDEQFF

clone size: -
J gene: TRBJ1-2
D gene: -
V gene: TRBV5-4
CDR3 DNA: TGTGCCAGCAGCTCGGACAGCTTCTATGGCTACACCTTC
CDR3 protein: CASSSDSFYGYTF

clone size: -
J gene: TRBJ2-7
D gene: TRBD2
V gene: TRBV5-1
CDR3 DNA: TGCGCCAGCAGCTTGGGAAGCGGGAATTACGAGCAGTACTTC
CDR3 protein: CASSLGSGNYEQYF

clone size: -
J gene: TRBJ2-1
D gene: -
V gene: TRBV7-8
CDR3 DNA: TGTGCCAGCAGCTTAGCGGGAGCTGCGGAGCAGTTCTTC
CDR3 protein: CASSLAGAAEQFF

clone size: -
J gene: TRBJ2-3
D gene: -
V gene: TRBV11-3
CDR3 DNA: TGTGCCAGCAGCTTCGTCGTAGGGGGCACAGATACGCAGTATTTT
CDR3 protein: CASSFVVGGTDTQYF

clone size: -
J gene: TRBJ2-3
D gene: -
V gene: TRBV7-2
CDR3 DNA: TGTGCCAGCAGCTTAGGGGCGGGAGATACGCAGTATTTT
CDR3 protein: CASSLGAGDTQYF

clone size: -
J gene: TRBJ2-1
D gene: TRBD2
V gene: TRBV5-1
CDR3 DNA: TGCGCCAGCAGCTTGGTAGTAGCGGGAGCTAATGAGCAGTTCTTC
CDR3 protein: CASSLVVAGANEQFF

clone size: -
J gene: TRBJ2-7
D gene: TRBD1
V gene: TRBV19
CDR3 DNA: TGTGCCAGTAGTAGTCCCCGGGACAGGGGGCGAGGCGAGCAGTACTTC
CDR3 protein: CASSSPRDRGRGEQYF

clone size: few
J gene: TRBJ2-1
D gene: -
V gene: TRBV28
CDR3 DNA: TGTGCCAGCAGTTTATACGGCAGGGGAAATGAGCAGTTCTTC
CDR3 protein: CASSLYGRGNEQFF

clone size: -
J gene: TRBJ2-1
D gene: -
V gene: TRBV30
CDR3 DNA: TGTGCAGTAAGCGGAGACAATGAGCAGTTCTTC
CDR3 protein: CAVSGDNEQFF

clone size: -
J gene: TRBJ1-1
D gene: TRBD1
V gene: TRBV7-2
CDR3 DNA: TGTGCCAGCAGCTCACCCCGGATAAGGACAGGGGGGAACACTGAAGCTTTCTTT
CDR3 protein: CASSSPRIRTGGNTEAFF

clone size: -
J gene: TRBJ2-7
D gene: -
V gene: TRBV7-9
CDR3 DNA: TGTGCCAGCAGCTTAGCGACAGCACCTAGGCACGAGCAGTACTTC
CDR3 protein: CASSLATAPRHEQYF

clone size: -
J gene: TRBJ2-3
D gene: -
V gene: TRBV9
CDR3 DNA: TGTGCCAGCAGCGTAGGGGCATTAGCAGATACGCAGTATTTT
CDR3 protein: CASSVGALADTQYF

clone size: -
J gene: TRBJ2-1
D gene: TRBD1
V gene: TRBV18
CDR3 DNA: TGTGCCAGCTCACGGGGGACAGGGGGTGCGGGTGAGCAGTTCTTC
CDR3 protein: CASSRGTGGAGEQFF

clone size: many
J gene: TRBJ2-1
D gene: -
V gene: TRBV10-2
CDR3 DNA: TGCGCCACTAGCATGGGGGCGGATGAGCAGTTCTTC
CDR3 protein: CATSMGADEQFF

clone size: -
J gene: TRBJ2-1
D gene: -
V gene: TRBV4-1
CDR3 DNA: TGCGCCAGCCGACCAGGGGCGTCCTCCTACAATGAGCAGTTCTTC
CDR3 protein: CASRPGASSYNEQFF

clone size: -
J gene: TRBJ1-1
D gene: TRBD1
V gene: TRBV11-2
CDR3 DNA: TGTGCCAGCAGCTTAGGGCCGGGACAGGGATCGAAGGTTCTTGAAGCTTTCTTT
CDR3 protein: CASSLGPGQGSKVLEAFF

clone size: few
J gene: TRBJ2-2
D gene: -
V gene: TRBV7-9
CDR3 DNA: TGTGCCAGCAACTTAGGTGGACAGAACACCGGGGAGCTGTTTTTT
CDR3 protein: CASNLGGQNTGELFF

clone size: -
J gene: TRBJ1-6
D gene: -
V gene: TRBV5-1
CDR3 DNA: TGCGCCAGCAGCTTCCGACAGCAGAGGAATTCACCCCTCCACTTT
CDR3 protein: CASSFRQQRNSPLHF

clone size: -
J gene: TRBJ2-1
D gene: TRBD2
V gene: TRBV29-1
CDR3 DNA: TGCAGCGGGGGGACTAGCGGGAGAAGGTATGAGCAGTTCTTC
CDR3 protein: CSGGTSGRRYEQFF

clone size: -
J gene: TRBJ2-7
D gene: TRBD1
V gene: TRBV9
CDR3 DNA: TGTGCCAGCAGCCCACGGGATGGGACAGGGGTCTACGAGCAGTACTTC
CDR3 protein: CASSPRDGTGVYEQYF

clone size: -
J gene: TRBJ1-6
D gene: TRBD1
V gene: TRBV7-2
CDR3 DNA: TGTGCCAGCAGCTTACGCGGACAGGGTAATTCACCCCTCCACTTT
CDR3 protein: CASSLRGQGNSPLHF

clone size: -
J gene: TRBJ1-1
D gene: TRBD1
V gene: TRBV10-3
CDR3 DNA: TGTGCCATCAGAGGGGACAGGGGGGCGAACACTGAAGCTTTCTTT
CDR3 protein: CAIRGDRGANTEAFF

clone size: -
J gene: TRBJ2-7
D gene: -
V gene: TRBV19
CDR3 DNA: TGTGCCAGTAGTATGGTCAGGGGATCGCAGTACTTC
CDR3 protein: CASSMVRGSQYF

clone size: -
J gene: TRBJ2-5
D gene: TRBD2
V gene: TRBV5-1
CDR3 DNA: TGCGCCAGCAGACCCGGGACTAGCGGACAAGAGACCCAGTACTTC
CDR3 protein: CASRPGTSGQETQYF

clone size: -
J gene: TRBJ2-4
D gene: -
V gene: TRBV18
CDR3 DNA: TGTGCCAGCTCACCCGAGATCAACATTCAGTACTTC
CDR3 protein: CASSPEINIQYF

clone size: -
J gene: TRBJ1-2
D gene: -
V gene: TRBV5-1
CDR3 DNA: TGCGCCAGCAGCTTGGACACGTATGGCTACACCTTC
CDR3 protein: CASSLDTYGYTF

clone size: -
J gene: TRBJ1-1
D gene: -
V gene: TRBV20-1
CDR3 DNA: TGCAGTGCTAGAGAGATAGCTGAAGCTTTCTTT
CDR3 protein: CSAREIAEAFF

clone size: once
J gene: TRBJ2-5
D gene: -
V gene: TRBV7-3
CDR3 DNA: TGTGCCAGCAGCTTAGAACAGGGAGAGACCCAGTACTTC
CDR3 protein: CASSLEQGETQYF

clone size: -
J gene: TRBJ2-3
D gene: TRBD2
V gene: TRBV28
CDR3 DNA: TGTGCCAGCAGTTTTTTGGGACTAGCAGATACGCAGTATTTT
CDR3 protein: CASSFLGLADTQYF

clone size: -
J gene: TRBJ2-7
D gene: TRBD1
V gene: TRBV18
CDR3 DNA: TGTGCCAGCTCAACGGACAGGAACTACGAGCAGTACTTC
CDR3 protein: CASSTDRNYEQYF

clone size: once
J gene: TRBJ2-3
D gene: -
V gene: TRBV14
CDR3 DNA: TGTGCCAGCAGCCTTACGGACTACCGAACTAGCACAGATACGCAGTATTTT
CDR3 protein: CASSLTDYRTSTDTQYF

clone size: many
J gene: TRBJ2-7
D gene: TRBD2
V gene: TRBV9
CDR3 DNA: TGTGCCAGCAGCGTAGGGGCTAGCGGGAGCGGCTACGAGCAGTACTTC
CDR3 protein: CASSVGASGSGYEQYF

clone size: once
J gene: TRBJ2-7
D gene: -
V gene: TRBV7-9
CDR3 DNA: TGTGCCAGCAGTCCGACGGGCTACGAGCAGTACTTC
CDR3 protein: CASSPTGYEQYF

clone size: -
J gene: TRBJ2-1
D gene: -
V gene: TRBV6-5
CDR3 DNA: TGTGCCAGCAGTTATGGAAGCGGATACAATGAGCAGTTCTTC
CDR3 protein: CASSYGSGYNEQFF

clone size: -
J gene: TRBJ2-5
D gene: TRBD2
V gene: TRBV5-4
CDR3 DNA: TGTGCCAGCAGCATTAGCGGGAGAATTTGGGAGACCCAGTACTTC
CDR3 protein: CASSISGRIWETQYF

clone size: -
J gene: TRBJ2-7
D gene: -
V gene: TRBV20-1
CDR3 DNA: TGCAGTGCTAGTAAAACTATACGCTACGAGCAGTACTTC
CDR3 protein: CSASKTIRYEQYF

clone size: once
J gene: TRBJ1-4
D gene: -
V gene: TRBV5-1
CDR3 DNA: TGCGCCAGCAGCTCGCAGGGGATGAATGAAAAACTGTTTTTT
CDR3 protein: CASSSQGMNEKLFF

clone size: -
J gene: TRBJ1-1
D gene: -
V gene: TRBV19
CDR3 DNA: TGTGCCAGTAGTGCCACAGGAGGGAATGGTGAAGCTTTCTTT
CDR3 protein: CASSATGGNGEAFF

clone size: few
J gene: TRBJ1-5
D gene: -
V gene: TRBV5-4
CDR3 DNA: TGTGCCAGCAGCTTGGGTATCAATCAGCCCCAGCATTTT
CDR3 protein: CASSLGINQPQHF

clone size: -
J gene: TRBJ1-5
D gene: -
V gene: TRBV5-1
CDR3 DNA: TGCGCCAGCAGCTTGGATGCAGGGGCTATCAATCAGCCCCAGCATTTT
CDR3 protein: CASSLDAGAINQPQHF

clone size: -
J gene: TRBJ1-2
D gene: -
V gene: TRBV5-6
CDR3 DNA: TGTGCCAGCAGCTTGGGCAGGGTAGTCGGCTACACCTTC
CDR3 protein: CASSLGRVVGYTF

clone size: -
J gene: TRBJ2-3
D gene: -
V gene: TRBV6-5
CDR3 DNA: TGTGCCAGCAGTTACAAAGCGATGACGGTCACAGATACGCAGTATTTT
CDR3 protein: CASSYKAMTVTDTQYF

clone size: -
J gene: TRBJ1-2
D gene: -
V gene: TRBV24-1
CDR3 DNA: TGTGCCACCAGTGGCCAGGGAGGAGGACACTATGGCTACACCTTC
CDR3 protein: CATSGQGGGHYGYTF

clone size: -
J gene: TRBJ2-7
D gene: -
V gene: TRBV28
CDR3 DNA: TGTGCCAGCAGTTTGGATAGCGGACGATACGAGCAGTACTTC
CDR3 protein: CASSLDSGRYEQYF

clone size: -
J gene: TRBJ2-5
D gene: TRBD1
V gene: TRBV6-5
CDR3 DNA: TGTGCCAGCCTTGCCTGGGACAGACAAGAGACCCAGTACTTC
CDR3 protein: CASLAWDRQETQYF

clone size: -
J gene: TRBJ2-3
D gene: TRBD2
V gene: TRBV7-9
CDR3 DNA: TGTGCCAGCAGCTTGAGCGGGACGGCAGATACGCAGTATTTT
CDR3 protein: CASSLSGTADTQYF

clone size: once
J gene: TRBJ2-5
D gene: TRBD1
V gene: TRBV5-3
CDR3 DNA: TGTGCCAGAAGCCGGGGACAGCTGATAAAAAAGACCCAGTACTTC
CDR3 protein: CARSRGQLIKKTQYF

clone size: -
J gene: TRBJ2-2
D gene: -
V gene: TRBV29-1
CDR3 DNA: TGCAGCGTTGTCCGGGAGAACACCGGGGAGCTGTTTTTT
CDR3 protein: CSVVRENTGELFF